This T cell receptor beta chain emerged from a study of T cells after yellow fever vaccination. Overall study: Tscm, CM, EM and EMRA memory subsets were sorted by CD3, CD45RA, CCR7 and CD95. Study observations and caveats: It was a weaker secondary response, yet one that peaked faster, at day 5 versus 15. Vaccine-responding clonotypes were almost all undetectable in sorted memory subsets on day 0.

The CDR3 is 14 amino acids. Germline values: CDR1 SGHAT, CDR2 FQNNGV. Between the trimmed V and J ends, which lost 1 base and 6 bases, there was a span of 12 bases. In its sample, this clonotype was seen many times. The 5'RACE template-switching step produced TCR cDNA and added a universal primer site and UMIs. A single record per CDR3 protein comes from TCRdb applying MiXCR to the 5' RACE reads. The repertoire holds approximately 32,000 distinct CDR3 sequences, with approximately 7% as singletons. The origin of this receptor is a man younger than 35 who received the YFV17D yellow fever vaccine. Specimen: PBMCs, either bulk or a sorted T-cell subset (CD4+, CD8+, memory, or dextramer-sorted; not recorded which), collected on the day of the first yellow fever vaccination. This rearrangement joins TRBV11-2 to TRBJ2-5; TRBD2 might be the D (6 bases). The CDR3 DNA follows: TGTGCCAGCAGCTTAGTCACTAGCAAAAAGACCCAGTACTTC. Protein: CASSLVTSKKTQYF.